The clone carrying this T cell receptor (beta chain) was seen a handful of times. Antigen unknown. The data derive from a study of regulatory T cells in long-lasting Graves disease. Study observations and caveats: TCR diversity was lower in persistent Graves' patients than in newly diagnosed ones.

The time point was: persistent/refractory GD, antithyroid drugs over 5 years with positive TRAb. The TCR library was made from RNA that had been extracted from PBMCs in TRIzol. Sequencing libraries for TCR beta were prepared with iRepertoire HTBI primers and Arm-PCR of CDR3 regions. MiXCR, run by TCRdb on the multiplex PCR reads, gives a single entry per CDR3 protein. This table holds 350,000 to 450,000 distinct CDR3 sequences, 20% to 25% found once. In germline, CDR1 is MDHEN, CDR2 SYDVKM. The V end was cut by 3 bases, the J end by 8 bases, with 14 bases between. The CDR3 has 14 amino acids. The input for sequencing was peripheral blood mononuclear cells (PBMCs), taken when the disease was refractory, from a patient treated with antithyroid drugs. The TCR comes from a woman aged 40-49 years with Graves disease. V gene TRBV28 combines with J gene TRBJ2-1, with D perhaps TRBD1 (6 bases). In DNA form, the CDR3 reads TGTGCCAGCAGTTTCGTGTCAGGGGTTGATGAGCAGTTCTTC. Its protein is CASSFVSGVDEQFF. The variable domain in full, completed from reference TRBV28 and TRBJ2-1, reads DVKVTQSSRYLVKRTGEKVFLECVQDMDHENMFWYRQDPGLGLRLIYFSYDVKMKEKGDIPEGYSVSREKKERFSLILESASTNQTSMYLCASSFVSGVDEQFFGPGTRLTVL.